This T cell receptor beta chain was identified in a study of shared clonotypes between healthy human individuals. The method was immunoSEQ multiplex PCR; TCRdb's version includes in-frame clones alone and lacks a portion of them. The profile covers about 2.1 million clones, with around 93% appearing a single time and roughly 1.7% taken by the ten largest. Germline V gives CDR1 GTSNPN, CDR2 SVGIG (reference sequence). V was shortened by 5 bases and J by 2 bases, with 15 bases between the two germline ends. The CDR3 has 14 amino acids. Only CD45RO-negative cells positively selected for CCR7 counted as naive CD8 cells, so terminally differentiated effector memory CD45RA+ cells were excluded.

Sequences were obtained from naive CD8+ T cells from PBMCs. The chain is built from TRBV30 and TRBJ1-1; no definite D call. The sequence was collected from a man younger than 35 in good health. Some clones in this sample may be carry-over from other donors' samples. The CDR3 is CAWDPHYLNTEAFF. The CDR3 DNA sequence: TGTGCCTGGGACCCACACTACCTCAACACTGAAGCTTTCTTT.